The rows below give T cell receptor beta chains drawn from one sample of a study of blood T cell repertoires in COVID-19. Repertoires were generated with immunoSEQ multiplex PCR, while TCRdb's copy carries only in-frame clones and drops some. This sample has 200,000 or so clones, with around 82% found just once. Sequencing input: PBMCs or T cells enriched from blood (not recorded which). The source of these receptors is a man aged 40-49 years who had recovered from COVID-19. The CDR3 runs from the conserved cysteine through the conserved F or W. Each record gives: D gene, V gene, clone size, J gene, CDR3 DNA, CDR3 protein. A D gene is named only where the DNA matches it firmly. Clone size is shown for a subset of rows, as once, few, many or a class of expanded clone.

TRBD2,TRBV25-1,NA,TRBJ2-3,TGTGCCAGCAGTGAATCTGTCGGGGGAGGGACAGATACGCAGTATTTT,CASSESVGGGTDTQYF
NA,TRBV5-4,NA,TRBJ2-1,TGTGCCAGCAGCTTCGACAGGAACAATGAGCAGTTCTTC,CASSFDRNNEQFF
TRBD2,TRBV24-1,NA,TRBJ2-3,TGTGCCACCGGGGTAGGGGGTCGAGCGGGGGGCACAGATACGCAGTATTTT,CATGVGGRAGGTDTQYF
NA,TRBV6-5,NA,TRBJ1-1,TGTGCCAGCAGTTACTCAAGTGGTAGGAACACTGAAGCTTTCTTT,CASSYSSGRNTEAFF
NA,TRBV4-1,NA,TRBJ1-5,TGCGCCAGCAGCCAAGACAGTTATAGCAATCAGCCCCAGCATTTT,CASSQDSYSNQPQHF
NA,TRBV7-9,NA,TRBJ2-7,TGTGCCAGCAGCTTGCTCGGGAAGGGTCTATCCTACGAGCAGTACTTC,CASSLLGKGLSYEQYF
NA,TRBV20-1,NA,TRBJ1-2,TGCAGTGCTAGTGCCATTTGGCATGGCTACACCTTC,CSASAIWHGYTF
NA,TRBV11-2,NA,TRBJ1-1,TGTGCCAGCAGCCACGATGCAACAGAAGCTTTCTTT,CASSHDATEAFF
NA,TRBV9,NA,TRBJ2-3,TGTGCCAGCAGCGGCCCCGGAGGGGGGGCGGTAGATACGCAGTATTTT,CASSGPGGGAVDTQYF
NA,TRBV3-1/TRBV3-2,once,TRBJ1-6,TGTGCCAGCAGCCAGTTAGGGGTGGATAATTCACCCCTCCACTTT,CASSQLGVDNSPLHF
NA,TRBV3-1/TRBV3-2,NA,TRBJ2-1,TGTGCCAGCAGCCAATTGGAGCGGGGAGGAGGGGGTGAGCAGTTCTTC,CASSQLERGGGGEQFF
NA,TRBV6-2/TRBV6-3,NA,TRBJ2-5,TGTGCCAGCAGTTTAAGAGAAGAGACCCAGTACTTC,CASSLREETQYF
NA,TRBV7-9,NA,TRBJ1-5,TGTGCCAGCAGCTTCGCGGGCCAGCCCCAGCATTTT,CASSFAGQPQHF
NA,TRBV19,NA,TRBJ1-1,TGTGCCAGTAGTTCTCGGGCTGAAGCTTTCTTT,CASSSRAEAFF
TRBD1,TRBV7-2,NA,TRBJ2-7,TGTGCCAGCAGCCAGCCGGGACAGGCCAGCTCCTACGAGCAGTACTTC,CASSQPGQASSYEQYF
NA,TRBV2,few,TRBJ1-2,TGTGCCAGCAGTGAAGGAAGGGGGAAAGGGGATGGCTACACCTTC,CASSEGRGKGDGYTF
TRBD1,TRBV7-9,NA,TRBJ1-1,TGTGCCAGCAGCTTAGGTCTTGTGGGACAGCGGATTAGGCAAGCTTTCTTT,CASSLGLVGQRIRQAFF
TRBD1,TRBV2,NA,TRBJ2-3,TGTGCCAGCAGTGAATTACCTCCGGGACAGGGTTCTTCCATGTATTTT,CASSELPPGQGSSMYF